These 27 T cell receptor beta chains share one sample of origin, sequenced in a study of blood T cells in healthy people across ages. Sample-barcoded 5' priming and a J-beta primer mix drove a second PCR of roughly 7 to 11 cycles. TCRdb reprocessed the 5' RACE reads with MiXCR, giving one entry per CDR3 protein. This sample has 540,000 or so distinct CDR3 sequences, with approximately 25% found just once. These data also formed part of another study, on T cells of mothers and their children.

The sample was blood. These receptors were taken from a boy aged 5-17 years in good health.

CDR3 residues: CASSLGVAGYQETQYF. CDR3 in DNA: TGTGCCAGCAGCTTAGGGGTAGCGGGTTATCAAGAGACCCAGTACTTC. The gene calls are TRBV7-2 and TRBJ2-5, with 7 bases lining up with TRBD2. CDR3 length: 16 residues. J lost 2 bases, V lost 1 base, and 7 bases had no gene match. Germline V CDR1 and CDR2: SGHTA, FQGNSA.

V usage is TRBV9 and J usage is TRBJ2-5; 8 bases are a match to TRBD2. Germline lookup yields CDR1 SGDLS and CDR2 YYNGEE. V lost 2 bases and J lost 4; bases outside the gene matches: 4. The CDR3 totals 14 residues. The CDR3 sequence: CASSVGLAGETQYF. For the CDR3, the DNA is TGTGCCAGCAGCGTCGGGCTAGCGGGAGAGACCCAGTACTTC.

This clonotype was detected ten times or more. V and J are TRBV25-1 and TRBJ2-5; 7 nucleotides agree with TRBD1. The J call may be incorrect, as the DNA end agrees better with TRBJ2-7. The CDR3 is 14 amino acids. Germline values: CDR1 MGHDK, CDR2 SYGVNS. In DNA, the CDR3 is TGTGCCAGCAGTGAACCAGGGGGTCTCTACGAGCAGTACTTC. It translates to CASSEPGGLYEQYF.

The sample holds a few counts of this clonotype. The rearrangement links TRBV7-9 to TRBJ2-5, with no clear D. The tail of the sequence fits TRBJ2-1 better, so the J call may be wrong. The CDR3 covers 13 residues. Germline assignment: CDR1 SEHNR and CDR2 FQNEAQ (reference sequence). CDR3 bases: TGTGCCAGCAGCTTTGCTTTAGCAAATGAGCAGTTCTTC. Residues: CASSFALANEQFF.

The rearrangement joins TRBV7-8 to TRBJ2-5; TRBD2 is a possible D gene (6 bases). The CDR3 covers 16 residues. Germline V gene lookup returns CDR1 SGHVS and CDR2 FQNEAQ. V was trimmed by 4 bases and J by 5 bases, leaving 20 bases between them. CDR3: CASSYKPAGSWETQYF. CDR3 nucleotides: TGTGCCAGCAGCTACAAGCCCGCGGGGTCGTGGGAGACCCAGTACTTC.

The genes are TRBV11-2 and TRBJ2-1; TRBD2 matches 9 bases. Germline-derived CDR1 and CDR2 are SGHAT and FQNNGV. The CDR3 extends over 17 amino acids. V was pared by 0 bases and J by 4 bases, with 7 bases of the junction left unmatched. CDR3 nucleotides: TGTGCCAGCAGCTTAGATGGGCTAGCGGGGAGGTACAATGAGCAGTTCTTC. It encodes CASSLDGLAGRYNEQFF.

The chain employs TRBV7-8 and TRBJ2-5, with a tentative D call TRBD2 (5 bases). The germline V gene encodes CDR1 SGHVS and CDR2 FQNEAQ. Trimming took 5 bases from V and 11 from J, leaving 27 bases between them. The CDR3 length is 16 residues. The CDR3 spells CASSQFSRFRGREQYF. CDR3 sequence (DNA): TGTGCCAGCAGCCAATTTTCCAGGTTCCGAGGAAGGGAGCAGTACTTC.

In this sample, this clonotype turned up a few times. The gene calls are TRBV4-1 and TRBJ2-5; TRBD2 might be the D (6 bases). The J call is uncertain, as TRBJ2-1 better fits the DNA end. This CDR3 comprises 16 residues. CDR1 is MGHRA and CDR2 is YSYEKL in the germline V gene. The CDR3 protein is CASSQGGRGFSDEQFF. The CDR3 bases are TGCGCCAGCAGCCAAGGAGGGCGGGGTTTCTCGGATGAGCAGTTCTTC.

The chain recombines TRBV11-2 with TRBJ1-2; 9 bases are a match to TRBD1. V was pared by 3 bases and J by 6 bases, with 5 bases of the junction left unmatched. CDR1 is SGHAT and CDR2 is FQNNGV in the germline V gene. The CDR3 contains 14 residues. The CDR3: CASSLGQGINGYTF. CDR3 nucleotides: TGTGCCAGCAGCTTGGGACAGGGAATTAATGGCTACACCTTC.

The rearrangement uses TRBV20-1 and TRBJ2-1, with 15 bases aligning to TRBD2. With 6 bases clipped from V and 4 bases from J, the junction kept 16 bases outside the gene matches. Germline lookup yields CDR1 DFQATT and CDR2 SNEGSKA (reference sequence). CDR3 length: 19 residues. The CDR3 is CSAPGLAGGNFLPYNEQFF. CDR3 nucleotide sequence: TGCAGTGCCCCGGGACTAGCGGGGGGTAATTTCCTACCGTACAATGAGCAGTTCTTC.

The CDR3: CASSLVPSGKNGDNEQFF. As DNA, the CDR3 is TGTGCCAGCAGCTTGGTTCCTAGCGGGAAAAATGGTGACAATGAGCAGTTCTTC. V is TRBV5-5 and J is TRBJ2-1, with 9 nucleotides matching TRBD2. Germline V lookup: CDR1 SGHKS, CDR2 YYEKEE (reference sequence). This CDR3 is 18 amino acids long. The V segment lost 0 bases and the J segment 5 bases; nucleotides outside the gene matches: 12. The full variable domain, rest sourced from reference TRBV5-5 and TRBJ2-1, is DAGVTQSPTHLIKTRGQQVTLRCSPISGHKSVSWYQQVLGQGPQFIFQYYEKEERGRGNFPDRFSARQFPNYSSELNVNALLLGDSALYLCASSLVPSGKNGDNEQFFGPGTRLTVL.

This clonotype was counted between two and nine times. J is TRBJ2-1 and V is TRBV12-3 or TRBV12-4; 11 nucleotides agree with TRBD2. J was trimmed by 9 bases and V by 6 bases; bases with no gene match: 13. The CDR3 is made up of 16 amino acids. CDR3 coding DNA: TGTGCCAGCAGCCCATATAGCGGGGGGGCCACCGGTGAGCAGTTCTTC. The encoded protein is CASSPYSGGATGEQFF.

V is TRBV30 and J is TRBJ2-1; D gene unclear. Trimming left V 3 bases short and J 1 base short, with 10 bases between. The length of the CDR3 is 14 residues. Germline CDR1 is GTSNPN and CDR2 is SVGIG (reference sequence). The CDR3 reads CAWRVWESYNEQFF. The CDR3 DNA reads as TGTGCCTGGAGGGTGTGGGAATCCTACAATGAGCAGTTCTTC.

The chain links TRBV20-1 to TRBJ2-1, with 7 bases lining up with TRBD1. The CDR3 runs 14 residues. Trimming at V came to 3 bases and at J to 3 bases, leaving 5 bases not matched to a gene. Germline V gene lookup returns CDR1 DFQATT and CDR2 SNEGSKA (reference sequence). The CDR3 protein is CSASRDSYYNEQFF. CDR3 DNA: TGCAGTGCTAGTCGGGACAGCTACTACAATGAGCAGTTCTTC.

This clonotype was seen at least ten times. This chain joins TRBV28 and TRBJ2-5, with D possibly being TRBD2 (5 bases). Germline V CDR1 and CDR2: MDHEN, SYDVKM. This CDR3 spans 15 amino acids. V lost 4 bases to trimming and J lost 3 bases, with 15 bases between them. The CDR3 is CASSSDFSNEETQYF. DNA for the CDR3: TGTGCCAGCAGTTCGGACTTCTCAAATGAAGAGACCCAGTACTTC.

The rearrangement links TRBV11-2 to TRBJ2-5, with TRBD2 matching over 10 bases. The junction had 13 bases not matched to a gene; V was cut back by 5 bases and J by 4 bases. This CDR3 has 17 residues. The V gene's germline CDR1 is SGHAT and CDR2 FQNNGV. The CDR3 here is CASSNGSSGRRGETQYF. CDR3 coding DNA: TGTGCCAGCAGCAATGGGAGTAGCGGGAGGAGGGGAGAGACCCAGTACTTC. Full variable domain (outside the CDR3, taken from reference TRBV11-2 and TRBJ2-5): EAGVAQSPRYKIIEKRQSVAFWCNPISGHATLYWYQQILGQGPKLLIQFQNNGVVDDSQLPKDRFSAERLKGVDSTLKIQPAKLEDSAVYLCASSNGSSGRRGETQYFGPGTRLLVL.

The chain has TRBV4-1 and TRBJ1-1; unclear D gene. V was shortened by 4 bases and J by 0 bases, with 9 bases between the two germline ends. From germline, CDR1 is MGHRA and CDR2 YSYEKL. The length of the CDR3 is 14 residues. The CDR3 nucleotides read TGCGCCAGCAGCCCCGGATCGCTGAACACTGAAGCTTTCTTT. This translates into CASSPGSLNTEAFF.

The chain couples TRBV7-2 to TRBJ2-7; D ambiguous. The CDR3 spans 14 residues. Germline CDR1 and CDR2: SGHTA and FQGNSA. V was trimmed by 3 bases and J by 3 bases, leaving 12 bases between them. DNA for the CDR3: TGTGCCAGCAGCTTCGGCCAGAACGGCTACGAGCAGTACTTC. Its protein is CASSFGQNGYEQYF. Full variable domain (missing parts from reference TRBV7-2 and TRBJ2-7): GAGVSQSPSNKVTEKGKDVELRCDPISGHTALYWYRQSLGQGLEFLIYFQGNSAPDKSGLPSDRFSAERTGGSVSTLTIQRTQQEDSAVYLCASSFGQNGYEQYFGPGTRLTVT.

Remarks on this clonotype: A junction boundary mismatches the germline segment, possibly from a read error. The chain combines TRBV7-2 with TRBJ1-1; no definite D call. The CDR3 covers 13 residues. Germline values: CDR1 SGHTA, CDR2 FQGNSA. The CDR3 DNA sequence: TGTGCCAGCAACTTAGAAGGATACACTGAAGCTTTCTTT. This translates into CASNLEGYTEAFF.

This clonotype has more than one count but fewer than ten. This sequence joins TRBV7-2 and TRBJ1-1, with unresolved D. CDR3 length: 15 residues. Germline CDR1 reads SGHTA; CDR2 reads FQGNSA. Between the trimmed V and J ends, which lost 3 bases and 3 bases, there was a span of 14 bases. The CDR3 is CASSFRELGYTEAFF. Here the CDR3 DNA reads TGTGCCAGCAGCTTTCGGGAGTTAGGGTACACTGAAGCTTTCTTT.

The chain uses TRBV14 and TRBJ2-1; TRBD2 matches 8 bases. The CDR3 extends over 19 amino acids. Germline V gene lookup returns CDR1 SGHDN and CDR2 FVKESK. V trimming: 2 bases; J trimming: 0 bases; junction bases outside the gene matches: 12. The CDR3 DNA is TGTGCCAGCAGCCAAAGCGGCGGGAGGCCCCTCAGCTCCTACAATGAGCAGTTCTTC. Residues: CASSQSGGRPLSSYNEQFF.

This clonotype has a handful of counts. V gene TRBV4-3 combines with J gene TRBJ2-7; unclear D gene. Germline V gene sequence: CDR1 LGHNA, CDR2 YSLEER. The CDR3 sequence is 14 residues long. V gave up 4 bases and J gave up 0 bases, with 10 bases separating them. CDR3: CASSPDHISYEQYF. Written as DNA, the CDR3 is TGCGCCAGCAGCCCTGATCATATCTCCTACGAGCAGTACTTC.

The sample holds a few counts of this clonotype. This chain joins TRBV6-1 and TRBJ2-5, with 10 bases aligning to TRBD2. Germline V lookup: CDR1 MNHNS, CDR2 SASEGT. V dropped 7 bases and J dropped 0; count of bases not matched to a gene: 11. The CDR3 extends over 17 amino acids. The DNA of the CDR3 is TGTGCCAGCAATGTTGGTCGAGCGGGGGGGTACCAAGAGACCCAGTACTTC. Its translation: CASNVGRAGGYQETQYF.

This clonotype was counted ten times or more. The J gene is TRBJ1-2, the V gene TRBV5-8, with D possibly being TRBD1 (6 bases). Looked up from germline, CDR1 is SGHTS and CDR2 is YDEGEE. Trimming pared 4 bases from V and 4 bases from J, leaving 14 bases between. There are 14 residues in the CDR3. Here the CDR3 reads CASSRGQQGYGYTF. Here the CDR3 DNA reads TGTGCCAGCAGCCGGGGGCAGCAGGGCTATGGCTACACCTTC.

This clonotype appeared once. The chain is built from TRBV4-3 and TRBJ2-2; the match to TRBD1 covers 7 bases. V dropped 2 bases and J dropped 6; count of bases not matched to a gene: 3. This CDR3 spans 14 amino acids. CDR1 and CDR2 from the germline V gene are LGHNA and YSLEER. The CDR3 DNA is TGCGCCAGCAGCCAACCCGACAGGGCCGGGGAGCTGTTTTTT. Encoded protein: CASSQPDRAGELFF.

V usage is TRBV24-1 and J usage is TRBJ2-3; no firm D call. The CDR3 totals 13 residues. Per the germline V gene, CDR1 is KGHDR and CDR2 is SFDVKD. Trimming left V 4 bases short and J 6 bases short, with 10 bases between. CDR3 residues: CATSDRLTDTQYF. CDR3 DNA: TGTGCCACCAGTGACCGGCTAACGGATACGCAGTATTTT.

The rearrangement joins TRBV7-2 to TRBJ2-7; D might be TRBD1 or TRBD2, each matching 6 bases. This CDR3 spans 15 amino acids. Germline lookup yields CDR1 SGHTA and CDR2 FQGNSA. V gave up 5 bases and J gave up 0 bases, with 14 bases separating them. CDR3 coding DNA: TGTGCCAGCAGCCCGGGGGCCTTATCCTCCTACGAGCAGTACTTC. It translates to CASSPGALSSYEQYF. Full variable domain (rest looked up from reference TRBV7-2 and TRBJ2-7): GAGVSQSPSNKVTEKGKDVELRCDPISGHTALYWYRQSLGQGLEFLIYFQGNSAPDKSGLPSDRFSAERTGGSVSTLTIQRTQQEDSAVYLCASSPGALSSYEQYFGPGTRLTVT.